Described below is a single T cell receptor beta chain sequence and its context. What it binds is not known. Primers: 60 Vbeta forward and 13 Jbeta reverse. Sequenced by immunoSEQ multiplex PCR; TCRdb stores in-frame clones only, minus some. The sample includes about 140,000 clones. The entry originates in a study of cytomegalovirus exposure and HLA in healthy donors. Study findings and constraints: An analysis that came later showed most CMV-associated TCR beta chains appearing HLA-restricted. Researchers catalogued roughly 150 TCR beta chains as cytomegalovirus-associated. Sequencing artifact likely explains a cluster of highly shared sequence variants.

This CDR3 is 15 amino acids long. Trimming pared 1 base from V and 7 bases from J, leaving 14 bases between. Germline V CDR1 and CDR2: SGHTA, FQGNSA. The chain recombines TRBV7-2 with TRBJ2-1, with D possibly TRBD2 on 6 matching bases. The TCR sequence derives from a middle-aged man in good health and CMV-seronegative. Specimen: PBMCs. The CDR3 bases are TGTGCCAGCAGCTTAGTTTGGGGGGTGGGGAATGAGCAGTTCTTC. Translation: CASSLVWGVGNEQFF.